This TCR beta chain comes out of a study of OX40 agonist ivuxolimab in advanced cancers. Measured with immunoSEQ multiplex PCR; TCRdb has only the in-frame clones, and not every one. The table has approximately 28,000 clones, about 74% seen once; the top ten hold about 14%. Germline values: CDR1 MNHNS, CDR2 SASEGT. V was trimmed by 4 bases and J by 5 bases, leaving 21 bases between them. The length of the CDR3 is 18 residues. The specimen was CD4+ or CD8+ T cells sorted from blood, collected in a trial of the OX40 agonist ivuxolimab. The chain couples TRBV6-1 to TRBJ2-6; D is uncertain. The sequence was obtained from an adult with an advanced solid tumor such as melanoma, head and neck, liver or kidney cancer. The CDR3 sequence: CASSVHKWEQSRANVLTF. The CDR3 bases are TGTGCCAGCAGTGTGCACAAGTGGGAACAAAGTCGGGCCAACGTCCTGACTTTC.